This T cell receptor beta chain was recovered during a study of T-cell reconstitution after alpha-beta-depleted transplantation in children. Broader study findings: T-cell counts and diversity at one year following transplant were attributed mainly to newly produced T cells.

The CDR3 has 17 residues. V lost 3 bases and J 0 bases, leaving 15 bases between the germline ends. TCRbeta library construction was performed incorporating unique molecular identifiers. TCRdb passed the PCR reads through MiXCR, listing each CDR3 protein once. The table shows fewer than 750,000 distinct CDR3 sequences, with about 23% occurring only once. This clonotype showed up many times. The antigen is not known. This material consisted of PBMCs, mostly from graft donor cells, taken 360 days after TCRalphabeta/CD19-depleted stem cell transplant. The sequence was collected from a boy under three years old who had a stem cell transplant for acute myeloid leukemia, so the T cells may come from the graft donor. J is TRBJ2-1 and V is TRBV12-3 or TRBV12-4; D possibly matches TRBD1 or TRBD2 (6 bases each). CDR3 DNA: TGTGCCAGCAGTTTGGCACGGGGGCGAGGCTCCTACAATGAGCAGTTCTTC. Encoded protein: CASSLARGRGSYNEQFF.